The 4 T cell receptor beta chains presented below share a single source sample, sequenced in a study of cytomegalovirus exposure and HLA in healthy donors. Primers for the PCR totalled 60 Vbeta and 13 Jbeta. Here immunoSEQ multiplex PCR was the method, and the copy in TCRdb shows in-frame clones only, minus some. The table has around 300,000 clones, roughly two thirds seen once. The sample consisted of PBMCs. Receptors were obtained from a female donor in good health and CMV-seronegative.

This clone was recorded once. The chain uses TRBV27 and TRBJ2-3; D is perhaps TRBD1 (7 bases). The CDR3 is 16 residues long. Germline V gene sequence: CDR1 MNHEY, CDR2 SMNVEV (reference sequence). The germline V and J ends were trimmed by 2 bases and 4 bases, with 16 bases remaining between them. Written as DNA, the CDR3 is TGTGCCAGCAGTTTAGCAGGGGGAGGATTGGCAGATACGCAGTATTTT. Protein product: CASSLAGGGLADTQYF.

The sample holds a few counts of this clone. V is TRBV28 and J is TRBJ1-5, with no clear D. The CDR3 loop spans 13 amino acids. Germline V gives CDR1 MDHEN, CDR2 SYDVKM. Trimming took off 2 bases at V and 3 bases at J, with 5 bases between the two ends. The CDR3, as DNA: TGTGCCAGCAGTTTAAACTACAATCAGCCCCAGCATTTT. This gives the protein CASSLNYNQPQHF.

This clone was recorded a few times. The V gene is TRBV5-4, the J gene TRBJ1-2; 9 nucleotides align to TRBD1. The CDR3 is 18 amino acids. J lost 5 bases, V lost 0 bases, and 14 bases had no gene match. CDR1 is SGHNT, CDR2 YYREEE, per germline (reference sequence). The DNA of the CDR3 is TGTGCCAGCAGCTTGGCTGGCGGGAGACAGGGGGTAGGGTATGGCTACACCTTC. It translates to CASSLAGGRQGVGYGYTF.

This chain connects TRBV5-4 to TRBJ2-1; 8 nucleotides match TRBD2. The CDR3 loop spans 17 amino acids. Germline V lookup: CDR1 SGHNT, CDR2 YYREEE (reference sequence). Germline trimming cut 4 bases from V and 0 bases from J; bases unmatched to any gene: 9. The CDR3 reads CASSPRTSPSSYNEQFF. The CDR3 DNA reads as TGTGCCAGCAGCCCCCGGACTAGCCCTAGCTCCTACAATGAGCAGTTCTTC.